This TCR beta chain was captured by sequencing in a study of T cell responses to AZD1222 COVID-19 vaccine (dated by TCRdb to 2020 to 2022). Regarding the study in general: TCR sequencing was performed for roughly 240 trial participants, of whom approximately 200 were given two doses of AZD1222 and around 25 were given two doses of MenACWY control vaccine. Trial participants were enrolled by age into 18-55, 56-69 and 70-plus year subgroups, with around 150, 28 and 57 TCR-sequenced participants respectively. What the authors observed across the whole study: Only five or six AZD1222 recipients were SARS-CoV-2 seropositive at baseline, limiting conclusions about previously exposed vaccinees. The whole spike protein was spanned by vaccine-associated CD4 TCRs, and dominant responses were seen in regions 160-218 and 743-854. Participants were mostly white British and included more females than males, and it was suggested by the authors that clonal diversity may have been underestimated. In the small 56-69-year group, the increase in depth fell short of significance, most likely because of low power. Reportedly, almost half of the unique spike-specific TCRs recognized epitopes lying outside the regions that are mutated in the B.1.351 and B.1.1.7 variants. No day 14 peak-response samples were available, so repertoires were characterized only after the peak T cell response. Spike-specific TCR breadth and depth rose significantly after two AZD1222 doses compared with day 0 and with MenACWY recipients.

Trimming removed 3 bases from V and 5 bases from J, leaving 13 bases between the germline ends. The CDR3 spans 15 residues, from the cysteine through the phenylalanine. Only CDR3 DNA remains: 45 bases, in frame from the first base. CDR1 and CDR2 are drawn from the germline V gene: KGHSH, LQKENI. The CDR3 regions of human TCRbeta chains were analyzed by immunosequencing. As for how the authors treated the data: TCRs in the repertoires were compared against a reference library of SARS-CoV-2-specific TCRs that had been generated with the MIRA antigen-specificity platform. Breadth was defined as the fraction of unique TCRs that were SARS-CoV-2-associated, and depth was defined as the fraction of total T cells that were SARS-CoV-2-associated. Each spike-specific TCR was assigned to its reactive spike region and to a CD4 or CD8 class using the MIRA data. Log10-transformed breadth and depth values were compared by one-way ANOVA with Sidak's multiple comparisons tests. TCRdb took over this immuneACCESS table, retaining in-frame rearrangements with V and J assigned. Such tables are incomplete; in checked studies, under half of the missing clones stem from an unresolved V gene, and the remainder is unexplained. That table is the source of V, J and clone size, and D and trimming were worked out from the DNA. The sample table lists roughly 150,000 clones, around nine tenths of them with a count of one. Of the sample, approximately 7.2% falls within the top ten clones.

Worth noting for this clone: This receptor's antigen is unknown. No much larger clone is present one base from it, and per-base qualities are unavailable.

The time point tag for this specimen amounts to: sample from adult after SARS-CoV-2 infection, after symptom onset. A couple of convalescent COVID-19 patients, sampled after symptom onset from adults with prior SARS-CoV-2 infection, were also TCR-sequenced for comparison. The chain employs TRBV18 and TRBJ1-4, with a weak D call of TRBD1 (5 bases match). The input for sequencing was peripheral blood, taken after recovery from COVID-19. This sequence originates from an adult who had recovered from COVID-19. The CDR3 protein is CASSPVGRVNEKLFF. The DNA is TGTGCCAGCTCACCTGTGGGCAGGGTGAATGAAAAACTGTTTTTT.